This T cell receptor beta chain was obtained from a study of cytomegalovirus exposure and HLA in healthy donors. At the level of the study: Unique TCRs numbering some 80 million, obtained from HLA-typed donors, made up an early data release. Study-wide results and caveats: Reported results showed that the classifier diagnosed cytomegalovirus status with high specificity and sensitivity. Later work associated 16,951 TCR beta sequences with HLA alleles at 0.05 false discovery rate. The authors enumerated over 150 TCR beta chains as linked to cytomegalovirus.

PCR involved 60 Vbeta and 13 Jbeta primers. Clones were read by immunoSEQ multiplex PCR, and TCRdb kept only the in-frame ones, dropping some. The sample lists about 160,000 clones, 70% to 90% seen once, with around 2.1% in the top ten. V lost 3 bases and J 6 bases, leaving 20 bases between the germline ends. This CDR3 comprises 17 residues. Looked up from germline, CDR1 is SGHVS and CDR2 is FQNEAQ. As regards this clone: The antigen is undetermined.

The clonotype comes from a young man in good health and CMV-seropositive. Sequenced sample: PBMCs. The chain joins TRBV7-8 to TRBJ2-2; D possibly corresponds to TRBD2 (6 bases). As DNA, the CDR3 is TGTGCCAGCAGCTTCCGGGACTTATCCTACCCCTCCGGGGAGCTGTTTTTT. It yields the protein CASSFRDLSYPSGELFF.